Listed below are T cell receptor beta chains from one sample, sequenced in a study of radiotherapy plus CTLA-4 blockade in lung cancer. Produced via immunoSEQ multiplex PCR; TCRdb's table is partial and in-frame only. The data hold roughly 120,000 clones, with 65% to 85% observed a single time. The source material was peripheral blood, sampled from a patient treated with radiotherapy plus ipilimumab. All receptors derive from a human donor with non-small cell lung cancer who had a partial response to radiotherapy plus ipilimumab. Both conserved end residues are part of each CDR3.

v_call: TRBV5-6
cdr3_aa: CASTVTGSGSYNEQFF

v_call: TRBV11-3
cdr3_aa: CASSPGGWDQDTGELFF

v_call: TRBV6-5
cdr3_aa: CASSSSDRGFGYTF

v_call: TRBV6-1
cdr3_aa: CASQEGYNEQFF

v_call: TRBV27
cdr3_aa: CASRSPLRANYGYTF

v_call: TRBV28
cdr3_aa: CASSSLGEGLAGVWDIQYF

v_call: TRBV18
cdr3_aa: CASSVQDLRVDEQFF

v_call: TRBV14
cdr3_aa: CASSQDVDSPYGYTF

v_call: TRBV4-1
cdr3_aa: CASSKTSGSIEQFF

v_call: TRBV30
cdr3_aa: CAWTGERAGSNSGNTIYF

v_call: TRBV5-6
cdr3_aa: CASSTDGNNEQFF

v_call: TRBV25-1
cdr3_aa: CASSTRGADEQFF

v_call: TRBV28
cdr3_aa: CASSPHDSAYEKLFF

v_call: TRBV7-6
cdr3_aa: CASSTRLAGKNYNEQFF

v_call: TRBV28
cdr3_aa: CASSLSLTGTEAFF

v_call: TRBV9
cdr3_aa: CASSVLTGASYNEQFF

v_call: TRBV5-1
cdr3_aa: CASSLGVWELAYRDTQYF